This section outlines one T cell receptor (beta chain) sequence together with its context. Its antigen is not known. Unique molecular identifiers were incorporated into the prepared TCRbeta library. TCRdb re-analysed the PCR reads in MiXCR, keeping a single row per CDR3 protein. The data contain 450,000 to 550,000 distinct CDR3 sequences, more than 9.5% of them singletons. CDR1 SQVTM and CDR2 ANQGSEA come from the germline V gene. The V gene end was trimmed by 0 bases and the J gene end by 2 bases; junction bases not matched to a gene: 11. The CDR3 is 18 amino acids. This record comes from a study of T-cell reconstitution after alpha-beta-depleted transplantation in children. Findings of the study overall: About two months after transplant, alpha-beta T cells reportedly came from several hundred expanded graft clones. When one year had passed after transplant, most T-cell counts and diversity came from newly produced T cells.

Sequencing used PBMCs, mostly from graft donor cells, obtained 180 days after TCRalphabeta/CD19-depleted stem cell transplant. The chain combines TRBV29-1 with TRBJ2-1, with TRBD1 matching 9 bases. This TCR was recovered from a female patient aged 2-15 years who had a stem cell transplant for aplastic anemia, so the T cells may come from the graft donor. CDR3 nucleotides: TGCAGCGTTGAAGATCTACACAGGGGGCCTCCTACCTACAATGAGCAGTTCTTC. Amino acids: CSVEDLHRGPPTYNEQFF.